There are a few counts of the clone carrying this TCR beta chain. This record belongs to a study of CD8+ T cells in alopecia areata. On the study more broadly: Among treated patients, oral tofacitinib was administered at 5 to 10 mg twice daily.

This CDR3 has 14 residues. Per the germline V gene, CDR1 is SEHNR and CDR2 is FQNEAQ (reference sequence). V dropped 0 bases and J dropped 7 bases, with 12 bases sitting between them. Treatment: oral pan-JAK inhibitor, 5-10 mg twice daily. Alopecia areata patients provided lesional scalp punch biopsies and peripheral blood. RNA was isolated and reverse transcribed to cDNA, the sequencing template. Only in-frame clones appear in the TCRdb table, and some are missing; sequencing was by immunoSEQ multiplex PCR. The table records 100,000 to 150,000 clones, around 63% of them present only once. Specimen: CD4+ T cells sorted from blood, collected at week 4, from a patient treated with tofacitinib. The receptor's source is a human donor with alopecia areata. The V and J genes are TRBV7-9 and TRBJ1-1, with D possibly matching TRBD1 (6 bases). The CDR3 loop is CASSLAGQTFEAFF. CDR3 bases: TGTGCCAGCAGCTTAGCCGGACAGACTTTTGAAGCTTTCTTT.